This T cell receptor beta chain was observed in a study of blood T cell repertoires in COVID-19 (dated by TCRdb to 2019 to 2021). Study-wide context: Samples from collaborators originated in the United States, Italy and Spain and spanned both the acute and convalescent phases of COVID-19. The prospective study material was composed of cDNA or gDNA derived from T cells, B-cell-depleted T cells, or PBMCs. Deeply sampled blood TCRbeta repertoires from subjects exposed to, actively infected with, or recovered from COVID-19 were included in the dataset. A freely available public database, intended as a resource for researchers studying the immune response to SARS-CoV-2, is where the repertoires were released. The samples were drawn from the first 160 participants of the ongoing ImmuneRACE study and from roughly 1,300 subjects provided by 6 global collaborators. Sample metadata almost always included a de-identified subject ID, COVID-19 status, age in years and sex. Where available, HLA class I and class II types were obtained from metadata supplied by the sample provider rather than from assay-based typing.

Regarding this clone: Its antigen remains undetermined. The record has no base qualities; no much larger clone is one base away.

The germline V gene yields SGHRS for CDR1 and YFSETQ for CDR2. From the cysteine through the phenylalanine, the CDR3 covers 15 amino acids. The retained sequence is limited to the CDR3, 45 bases, with the frame set at the first base. V loses 0 bases of germline sequence and J loses 4 bases, and the interval between the two ends is 13 bases. Points the paper makes about the study in general: The quantity of clinical and demographic metadata differed by source and by participant and was supplied without curation.

One collaborating source in Seattle enrolled patients while the patients were actively infected and followed the patients over time throughout the course of disease. Each collaborating institution followed its own protocols to collect whole blood in K2EDTA tubes. Collaborator samples were shipped for TCRbeta analysis as frozen whole blood, isolated PBMCs, or DNA extracted from either sample type. TCRbeta CDR3 regions were amplified from genomic DNA by means of the immunoSEQ Assay, a bias-controlled multiplex PCR. In the source study's methods: Nucleated cell counts per sample were estimated from amplification of reference gene primers within the assay. To quantify the absolute abundance of each unique TCRbeta CDR3 rearrangement, sequence reads were collapsed and filtered. Productive Simpson clonality was computed per sample as the square root of Simpson's diversity index over productive rearrangements. TCRdb took this table from immuneACCESS and kept in-frame rearrangements with V and J called. Such tables lack part of the clones; where checked against another copy, unresolved V genes explain under half of the gap, and the rest is unexplained. The DNA gave D and trimming, while V, J and clone size come from that table. Present in this sample are some 240,000 clones, about 90% of which were seen just once. The top ten clones comprise under 2.5% of the sample.

The clonotype comes from a woman aged 55-69 years with COVID-19, enrolled during active disease. The chain joins TRBV5-1 to TRBJ1-2; the D gene is not confidently resolved. The material sequenced was peripheral blood. The CDR3 protein: CASSLEPYGGYGYTF. The DNA sequence is TGCGCCAGCAGCTTGGAACCCTACGGCGGCTATGGCTACACCTTC. The reference TRBV5-1 and TRBJ1-2 proteins fill in what lies around the CDR3, so the full variable domain reads KAGVTQTPRYLIKTRGQQVTLSCSPISGHRSVSWYQQTPGQGLQFLFEYFSETQRNKGNFPGRFSGRQFSNSRSEMNVSTLELGDSALYLCASSLEPYGGYGYTFGSGTRLTVV.